This T cell receptor (beta chain) was observed in a study of blood T cell repertoires in COVID-19. Libraries were prepared by immunoSEQ multiplex PCR; TCRdb keeps only in-frame clonotypes and omits some of them. The data show fewer than 300,000 clones, with 91% seen just once and 2% to 2.5% held by the top ten. Germline loops: CDR1 SGHRS, CDR2 YFSETQ. The CDR3 totals 13 residues. V lost 1 base and J lost 4, with 6 bases in between. The clonotype originates from a woman aged 25 to 39 with COVID-19, enrolled during active disease. The chain combines TRBV5-1 with TRBJ1-5; D remains unclear. Sequencing was carried out using peripheral blood. The CDR3 spells CASSLTGNQPQHF. In DNA, the CDR3 is TGCGCCAGCAGCTTGACGGGAAATCAGCCCCAGCATTTT.